This TCR beta chain was sequenced in a study of neurological immune-mediated disorders. The time point was: longitudinal time-point 2. Study-level findings and limits: Patients with HTLV-1-associated myelopathy showed the most TCR clonal expansion. Those with multiple sclerosis showed the least, falling below healthy controls. None of the CDR3 amino acid sequences of expanded clones recurred across subjects, suggesting private repertoires in all groups.

This clonotype was recorded many times. Its matching antigen is unknown. By 5'RACE with 10-nucleotide random UMIs, the cDNA was made. Whenever a sequencing run was performed, it yielded over 170 million TCR-beta sequences from 15-18 subjects. A single record per CDR3 protein comes from TCRdb applying MiXCR to the 5' RACE reads. Found here are fewer than 60,000 distinct CDR3 sequences, about an eighth of them singletons; the top ten hold roughly 4.5%. The sequence was collected from a male donor with HTLV-1-associated myelopathy (HAM/TSP). The sequencing input was PBMCs.

The CDR3 here is CASRATLNYSPLHF. CDR3 sequence (DNA): TGTGCCAGCAGGGCGACGCTAAACTATTCACCCCTCCACTTT. V usage is TRBV12-3 or TRBV12-4 and J usage is TRBJ1-6; no clear D. The CDR3 has 14 residues. V dropped 6 bases and J dropped 8 bases, with 14 bases sitting between them.